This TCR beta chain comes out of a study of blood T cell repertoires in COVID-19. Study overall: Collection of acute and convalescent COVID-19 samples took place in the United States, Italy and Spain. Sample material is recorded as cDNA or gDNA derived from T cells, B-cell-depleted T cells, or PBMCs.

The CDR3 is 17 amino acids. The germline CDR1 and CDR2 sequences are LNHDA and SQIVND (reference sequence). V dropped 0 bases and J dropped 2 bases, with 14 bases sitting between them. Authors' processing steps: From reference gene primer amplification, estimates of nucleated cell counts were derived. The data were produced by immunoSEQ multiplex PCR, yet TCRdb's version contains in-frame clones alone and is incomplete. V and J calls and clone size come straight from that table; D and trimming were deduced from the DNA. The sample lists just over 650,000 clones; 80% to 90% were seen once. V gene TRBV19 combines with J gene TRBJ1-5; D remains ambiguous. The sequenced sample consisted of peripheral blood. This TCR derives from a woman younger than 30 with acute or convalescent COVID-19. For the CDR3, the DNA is TGTGCCAGTAGTATAGATCCGTCCGGCGGGGGCAATCAGCCCCAGCATTTT. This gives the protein CASSIDPSGGGNQPQHF.